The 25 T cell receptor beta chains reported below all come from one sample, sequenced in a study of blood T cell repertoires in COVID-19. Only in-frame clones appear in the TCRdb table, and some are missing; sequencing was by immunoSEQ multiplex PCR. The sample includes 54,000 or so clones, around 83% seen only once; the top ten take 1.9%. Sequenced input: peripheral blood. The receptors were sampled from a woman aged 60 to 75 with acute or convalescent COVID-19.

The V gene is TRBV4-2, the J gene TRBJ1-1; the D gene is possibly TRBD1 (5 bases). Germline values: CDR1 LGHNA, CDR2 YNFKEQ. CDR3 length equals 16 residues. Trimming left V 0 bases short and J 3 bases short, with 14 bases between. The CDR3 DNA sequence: TGTGCCAGCAGCCAAGATCACAGGATACAAGACACTGAAGCTTTCTTT. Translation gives CASSQDHRIQDTEAFF.

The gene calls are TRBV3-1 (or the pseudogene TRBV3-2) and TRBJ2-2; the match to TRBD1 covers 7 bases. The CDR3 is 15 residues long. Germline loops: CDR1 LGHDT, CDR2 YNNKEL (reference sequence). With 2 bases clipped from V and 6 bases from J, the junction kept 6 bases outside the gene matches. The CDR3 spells CASSQPQGKSGELFF. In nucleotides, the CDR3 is TGTGCCAGCAGCCAACCACAGGGGAAATCCGGGGAGCTGTTTTTT.

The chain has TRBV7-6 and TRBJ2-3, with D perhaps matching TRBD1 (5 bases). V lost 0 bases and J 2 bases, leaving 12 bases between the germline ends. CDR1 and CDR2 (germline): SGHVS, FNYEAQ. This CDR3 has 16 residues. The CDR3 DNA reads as TGTGCCAGCAGCTTAGCGCCAGGGTCAGTCACAGATACGCAGTATTTT. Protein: CASSLAPGSVTDTQYF.

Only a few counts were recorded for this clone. The CDR3 coding sequence is TGCGCCAGCAGCCAGTCCACAGGGCGCCGTTATAATTCACCCCTCCACTTT. Translating gives CASSQSTGRRYNSPLHF. V and J are TRBV4-1 and TRBJ1-6; tentatively, D is TRBD1 (6 bases). CDR1 and CDR2 (germline): MGHRA, YSYEKL. The CDR3 is 17 residues long. V was clipped by 3 bases and J by 4 bases, with 16 bases between them.

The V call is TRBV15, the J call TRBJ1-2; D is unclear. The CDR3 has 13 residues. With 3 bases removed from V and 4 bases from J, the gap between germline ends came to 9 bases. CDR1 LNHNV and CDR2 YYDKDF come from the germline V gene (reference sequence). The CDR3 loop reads CATSRSGSYGYTF. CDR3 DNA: TGTGCCACCAGCAGGTCGGGGTCCTATGGCTACACCTTC.

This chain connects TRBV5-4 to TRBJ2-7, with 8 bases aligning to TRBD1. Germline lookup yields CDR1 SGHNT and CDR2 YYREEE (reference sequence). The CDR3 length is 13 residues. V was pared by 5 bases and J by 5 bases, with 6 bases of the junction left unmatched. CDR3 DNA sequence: TGTGCCAGCAGTCCGGGACAGGCGGACGAGCAGTACTTC. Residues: CASSPGQADEQYF.

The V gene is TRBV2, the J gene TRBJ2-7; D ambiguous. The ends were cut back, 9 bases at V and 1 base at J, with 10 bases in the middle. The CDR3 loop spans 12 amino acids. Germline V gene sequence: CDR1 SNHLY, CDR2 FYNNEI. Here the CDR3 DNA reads TGTGCCAGACCAAAAGAGTCCTACGAGCAGTACTTC. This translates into CARPKESYEQYF. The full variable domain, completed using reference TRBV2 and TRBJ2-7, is EPEVTQTPSHQVTQMGQEVILRCVPISNHLYFYWYRQILGQKVEFLVSFYNNEISEKSEIFDDQFSVERPDGSNFTLKIRSTKLEDSAMYFCARPKESYEQYFGPGTRLTVT.

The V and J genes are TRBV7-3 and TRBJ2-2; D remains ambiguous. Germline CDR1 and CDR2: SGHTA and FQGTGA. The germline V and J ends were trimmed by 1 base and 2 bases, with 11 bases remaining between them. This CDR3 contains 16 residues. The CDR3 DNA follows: TGTGCCAGCAGCTTAAATGGCGGAGCCAACACCGGGGAGCTGTTTTTT. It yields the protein CASSLNGGANTGELFF.

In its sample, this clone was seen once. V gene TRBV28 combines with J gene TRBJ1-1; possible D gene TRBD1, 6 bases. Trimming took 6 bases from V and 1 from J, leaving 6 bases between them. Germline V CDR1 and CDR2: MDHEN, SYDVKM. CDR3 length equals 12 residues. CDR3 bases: TGTGCCAGCAGAGGGGGGAACACTGAAGCTTTCTTT. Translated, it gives CASRGGNTEAFF.

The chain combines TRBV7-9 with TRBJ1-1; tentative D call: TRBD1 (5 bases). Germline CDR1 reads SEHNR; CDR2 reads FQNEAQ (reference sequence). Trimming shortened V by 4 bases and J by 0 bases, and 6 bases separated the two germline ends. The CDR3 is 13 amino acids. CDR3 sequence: CASSSGMNTEAFF. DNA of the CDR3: TGTGCCAGCAGCTCAGGGATGAACACTGAAGCTTTCTTT.

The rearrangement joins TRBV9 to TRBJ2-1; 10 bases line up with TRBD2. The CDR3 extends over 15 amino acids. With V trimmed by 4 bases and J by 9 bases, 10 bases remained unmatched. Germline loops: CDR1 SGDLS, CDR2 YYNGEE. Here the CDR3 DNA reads TGTGCCAGCAGCCAGGGACTAGCGAATGTTGGTGAGCAGTTCTTC. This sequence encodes CASSQGLANVGEQFF.

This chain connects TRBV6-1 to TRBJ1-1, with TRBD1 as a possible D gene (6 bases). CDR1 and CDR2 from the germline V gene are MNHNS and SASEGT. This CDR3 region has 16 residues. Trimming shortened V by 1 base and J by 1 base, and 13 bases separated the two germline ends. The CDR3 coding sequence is TGTGCCAGCAGTGAAGGATTTGGGGGCAGGAACACTGAAGCTTTCTTT. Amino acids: CASSEGFGGRNTEAFF.

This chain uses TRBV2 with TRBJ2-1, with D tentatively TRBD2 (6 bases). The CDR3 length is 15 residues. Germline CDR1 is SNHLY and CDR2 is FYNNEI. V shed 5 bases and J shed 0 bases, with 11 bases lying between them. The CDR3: CASSTGGSSYNEQFF. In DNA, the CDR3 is TGTGCCAGCAGTACCGGGGGAAGCTCCTACAATGAGCAGTTCTTC.

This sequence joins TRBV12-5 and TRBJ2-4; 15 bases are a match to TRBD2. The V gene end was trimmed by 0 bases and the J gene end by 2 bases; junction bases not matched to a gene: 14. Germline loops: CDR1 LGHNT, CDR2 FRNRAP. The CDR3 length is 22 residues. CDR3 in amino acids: CASGLVPRTSGGARNSKNIQYF. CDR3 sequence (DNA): TGTGCTAGTGGTTTGGTACCCCGGACTAGCGGGGGGGCCCGTAACTCCAAAAACATTCAGTACTTC.

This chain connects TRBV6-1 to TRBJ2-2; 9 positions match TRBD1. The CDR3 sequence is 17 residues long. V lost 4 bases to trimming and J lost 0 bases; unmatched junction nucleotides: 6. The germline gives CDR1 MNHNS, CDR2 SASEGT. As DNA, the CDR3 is TGTGCCAGCAGTGTCGACACAGGGGGCGCGAACACCGGGGAGCTGTTTTTT. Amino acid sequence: CASSVDTGGANTGELFF.

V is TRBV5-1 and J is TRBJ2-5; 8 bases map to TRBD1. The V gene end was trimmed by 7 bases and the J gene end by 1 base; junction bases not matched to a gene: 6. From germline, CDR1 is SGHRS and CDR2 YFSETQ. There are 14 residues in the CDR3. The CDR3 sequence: CASRTGPSQETQYF. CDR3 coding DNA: TGCGCCAGCCGGACAGGGCCCTCCCAAGAGACCCAGTACTTC.

CDR3 sequence: CASSLGDRNSYEQYF. CDR3 in DNA: TGCGCCAGCAGCTTGGGTGACAGAAACTCCTACGAGCAGTACTTC. The chain combines TRBV5-1 with TRBJ2-7; a possible D gene is TRBD1 (5 bases). Germline V lookup: CDR1 SGHRS, CDR2 YFSETQ. The CDR3 sequence is 15 residues long. Trimming pared 0 bases from V and 0 bases from J, leaving 10 bases between.

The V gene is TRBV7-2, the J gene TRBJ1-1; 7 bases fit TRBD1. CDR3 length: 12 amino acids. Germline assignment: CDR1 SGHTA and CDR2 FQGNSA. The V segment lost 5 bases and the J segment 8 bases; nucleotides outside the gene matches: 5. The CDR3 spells CASSVQQGEAFF. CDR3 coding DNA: TGTGCCAGCAGCGTCCAACAGGGGGAAGCTTTCTTT.

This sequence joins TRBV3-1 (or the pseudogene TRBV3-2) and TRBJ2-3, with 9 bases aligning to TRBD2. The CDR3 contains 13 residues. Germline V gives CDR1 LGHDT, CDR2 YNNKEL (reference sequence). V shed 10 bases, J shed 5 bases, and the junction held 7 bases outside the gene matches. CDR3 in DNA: TGTGCCACCTCGCTAGCGGGGTTAGATACGCAGTATTTT. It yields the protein CATSLAGLDTQYF.

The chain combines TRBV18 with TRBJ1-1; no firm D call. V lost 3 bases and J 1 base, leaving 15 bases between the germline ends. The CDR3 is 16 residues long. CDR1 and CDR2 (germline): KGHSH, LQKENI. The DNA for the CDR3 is TGTGCCAGCTCACCGAGTGTAAGACAAACGAACACTGAAGCTTTCTTT. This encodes CASSPSVRQTNTEAFF.

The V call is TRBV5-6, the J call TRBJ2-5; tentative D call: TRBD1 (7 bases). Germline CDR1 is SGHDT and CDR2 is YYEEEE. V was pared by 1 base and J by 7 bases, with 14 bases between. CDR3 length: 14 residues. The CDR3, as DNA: TGTGCCAGCAGCTTGTCGGGGGCAGGGGGGACCCAGTACTTC. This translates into CASSLSGAGGTQYF.

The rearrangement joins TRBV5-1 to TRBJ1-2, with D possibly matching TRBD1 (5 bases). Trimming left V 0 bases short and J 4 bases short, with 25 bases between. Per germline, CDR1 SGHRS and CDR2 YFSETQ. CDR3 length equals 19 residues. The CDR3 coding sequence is TGCGCCAGCAGCTTGGGAATTGTAGGGGCGTTCTCGGACGTCTATGGCTACACCTTC. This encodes CASSLGIVGAFSDVYGYTF.

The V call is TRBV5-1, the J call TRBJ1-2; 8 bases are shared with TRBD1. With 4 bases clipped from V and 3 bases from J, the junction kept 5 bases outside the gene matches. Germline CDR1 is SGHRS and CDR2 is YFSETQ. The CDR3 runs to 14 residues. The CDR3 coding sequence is TGCGCCAGCAGCCCACGGGACAGGCACTATGGCTACACCTTC. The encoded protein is CASSPRDRHYGYTF.

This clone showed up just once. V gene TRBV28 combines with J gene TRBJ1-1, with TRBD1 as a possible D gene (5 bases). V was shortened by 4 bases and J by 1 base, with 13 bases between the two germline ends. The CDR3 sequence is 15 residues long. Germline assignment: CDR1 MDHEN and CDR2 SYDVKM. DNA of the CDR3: TGTGCCAGCAGTTCTCCGGTACAGGCGAACACTGAAGCTTTCTTT. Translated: CASSSPVQANTEAFF.

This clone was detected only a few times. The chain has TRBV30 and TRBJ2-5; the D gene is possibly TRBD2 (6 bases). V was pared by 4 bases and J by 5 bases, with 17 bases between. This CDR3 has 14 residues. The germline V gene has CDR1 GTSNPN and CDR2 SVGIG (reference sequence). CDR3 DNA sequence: TGTGCCTGGAATCGGCGGGGTCAATCGGAGACCCAGTACTTC. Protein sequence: CAWNRRGQSETQYF.